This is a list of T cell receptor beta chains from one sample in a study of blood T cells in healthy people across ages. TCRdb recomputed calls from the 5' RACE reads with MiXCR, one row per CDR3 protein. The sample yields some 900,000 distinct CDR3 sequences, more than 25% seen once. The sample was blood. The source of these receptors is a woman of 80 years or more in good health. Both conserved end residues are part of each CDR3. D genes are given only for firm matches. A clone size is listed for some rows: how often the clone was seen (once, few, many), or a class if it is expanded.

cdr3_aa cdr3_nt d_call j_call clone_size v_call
CASSQQGSSYNEQFF TGTGCCAGCAGCCAACAGGGAAGCTCCTACAATGAGCAGTTCTTC . TRBJ2-1 many TRBV12-3/TRBV12-4
CASSLSGGTYNSPLHF TGTGCCAGCAGTTTATCAGGGGGAACCTATAATTCACCCCTCCACTTT TRBD1 TRBJ1-6 . TRBV12-3/TRBV12-4
CASSIDREGHGNQPQHF TGTGCCAGTAGTATAGATCGGGAAGGGCACGGCAATCAGCCCCAGCATTTT . TRBJ1-5 few TRBV19
CASRVSVRPGNTIYF TGTGCCAGCAGAGTCTCCGTAAGACCTGGAAACACCATATATTTT . TRBJ1-3 . TRBV7-9
CASSSGQGRKTDTQYF TGTGCCAGCAGCTCGGGACAGGGGCGGAAGACAGATACGCAGTATTTT TRBD1 TRBJ2-3 many TRBV11-2
CASSDSRGTDTQYF TGTGCCAGCAGTGACTCCAGGGGCACAGATACGCAGTATTTT . TRBJ2-3 . TRBV6-4
CATSDSGTVTSTDTQYF TGTGCCACCAGTGATTCCGGGACAGTAACTAGCACAGATACGCAGTATTTT TRBD1 TRBJ2-3 few TRBV24-1
CASSSTAGVQETQYF TGCGCCAGCAGCTCCACGGCGGGTGTCCAAGAGACCCAGTACTTC . TRBJ2-5 many TRBV5-1
CASSVSRNTGELFF TGTGCCAGCAGCGTATCGAGGAACACCGGGGAGCTGTTTTTT . TRBJ2-2 . TRBV9
CASSPQRGPFNEQFF TGTGCCAGCAGCCCCCAGCGGGGACCCTTTAATGAGCAGTTCTTC TRBD2 TRBJ2-1 few TRBV7-6
CSARNPTASTDTQYF TGCAGTGCTCGCAACCCGACAGCTAGCACAGATACGCAGTATTTT . TRBJ2-3 . TRBV20-1
CAGSFNPGTSMDEQFF TGTGCCGGCAGCTTTAACCCGGGGACTAGCATGGATGAGCAGTTCTTC TRBD2 TRBJ2-1 . TRBV7-2
CASSQYWATQYF TGTGCCAGCAGCCAGTATTGGGCGACCCAGTACTTC . TRBJ2-5 . TRBV14
CASSQTPPLETQYF TGTGCCAGCAGCCAAACTCCCCCCCTAGAGACGCAGTATTTT . TRBJ2-3 . TRBV11-2
CASRARGGPWEKLFF TGTGCCAGCAGGGCAAGGGGGGGGCCGTGGGAAAAACTGTTTTTT . TRBJ1-4 . TRBV2
CASRQDSNLNYGYTF TGTGCCAGCAGACAGGACAGTAATCTTAACTATGGCTACACCTTC . TRBJ1-2 many TRBV6-6
CASSSRLAGNHNTDTQYF TGTGCCAGCAGTTCCCGGCTAGCGGGGAACCATAACACAGATACGCAGTATTTT TRBD2 TRBJ2-3 many TRBV6-2/TRBV6-3
CASRPRGGGYSEQFF TGTGCCAGCAGGCCTCGGGGCGGGGGATACAGTGAGCAGTTCTTC TRBD2 TRBJ2-1 . TRBV12-3/TRBV12-4
CASGSYEQYF TGCGCCAGCGGATCCTACGAGCAGTACTTC . TRBJ2-7 . TRBV5-1
CATGRGSDTDTQYF TGTGCCACCGGTCGGGGGTCCGACACAGATACGCAGTATTTT . TRBJ2-3 . TRBV24-1
CASSLPSGEVRETQYF TGTGCCAGCAGCCTCCCTAGCGGAGAAGTTCGGGAGACCCAGTACTTC TRBD2 TRBJ2-5 . TRBV3-1
CASSLDPGTGFSPLHF TGCGCCAGCAGCTTGGATCCGGGGACAGGGTTTTCACCCCTCCACTTT TRBD1 TRBJ1-6 many TRBV5-1
CSASGRAGDSTDTQYF TGCAGTGCTAGCGGTCGGGCGGGGGACTCCACAGATACGCAGTATTTT TRBD2 TRBJ2-3 . TRBV20-1
CSASSTGGHTEAFF TGCAGTGCTAGTTCGACAGGGGGCCACACTGAAGCTTTCTTT TRBD1 TRBJ1-1 . TRBV20-1
CASSSGLAGAIGDTQYF TGTGCCAGCAGCTCTGGACTAGCGGGGGCCATTGGAGATACGCAGTATTTT TRBD2 TRBJ2-3 . TRBV11-2
CASSFSRARHSYEQYF TGTGCCAGCAGCTTCAGTAGGGCCCGGCACTCCTACGAGCAGTACTTC . TRBJ2-7 few TRBV11-2
CASTALNTEAFF TGTGCCAGCACCGCCCTGAACACTGAAGCTTTCTTT . TRBJ1-1 many TRBV12-3/TRBV12-4
CAIRQGSLETQYF TGTGCCATTAGACAGGGGTCCCTGGAGACCCAGTACTTC TRBD1 TRBJ2-5 many TRBV6-6